The present T cell receptor (beta chain) was sequenced within a study of T cell responses to AZD1222 COVID-19 vaccine. General study findings and limits: Unmutated regions of variants are reportedly targeted by nearly half of spike-specific TCRs. Spike was spanned by vaccine-associated CD4 TCRs, with dominance at 160-218 and 743-854. There were repertoire samples only from the period after the peak T cell response. Increases in Spike-specific TCR breadth and depth were seen after two AZD1222 doses.

V was trimmed by 2 bases and J by 5 bases, leaving 16 bases between them. CDR3 length: 15 residues. The V gene's germline CDR1 is MDHEN and CDR2 SYDVKM. About this clone itself: Its antigen is unidentified.

Sequenced by immunoSEQ multiplex PCR; TCRdb stores in-frame clones only, minus some. Of about 50,000 clones in the sample, 85% to 90% were seen once. Here the sequenced sample was peripheral blood, taken on day 0 of MenACWY control vaccination. The chain couples TRBV28 to TRBJ2-7; D possibly corresponds to TRBD1 (6 bases). The source of this sequence is an adult in good health. Written as DNA, the CDR3 is TGTGCCAGCAGTTTACAGGGGAACCCCCTCCACGAGCAGTACTTC. Protein sequence: CASSLQGNPLHEQYF.